A single sample gave rise to the 12 T cell receptor beta chains below, sequenced in a study of blood T cell repertoires in COVID-19. Generated by immunoSEQ multiplex PCR, the TCRdb table keeps only in-frame clones and is missing some. The sample carries approximately 100,000 clones, around 90% recorded once. The specimen sequenced was peripheral blood. These receptors were taken from a human donor with COVID-19, enrolled during active disease. The donor label of this sample is uncertain.

This rearrangement joins TRBV5-1 to TRBJ2-1; 10 positions match TRBD2. CDR1 is SGHRS and CDR2 is YFSETQ in the germline V gene. CDR3 length: 18 residues. The V segment lost 3 bases and the J segment 4 bases; nucleotides outside the gene matches: 13. The CDR3, as DNA: TGCGCCAGCAGCTCGCGCCGAATAGCGGGGGGACGTTACAATGAGCAGTTCTTC. Protein sequence: CASSSRRIAGGRYNEQFF. Together with reference TRBV5-1 and TRBJ2-1, the CDR3 gives the full variable domain: KAGVTQTPRYLIKTRGQQVTLSCSPISGHRSVSWYQQTPGQGLQFLFEYFSETQRNKGNFPGRFSGRQFSNSRSEMNVSTLELGDSALYLCASSSRRIAGGRYNEQFFGPGTRLTVL.

The J gene is TRBJ2-2, the V gene TRBV12-3 or TRBV12-4; no firm D call. V dropped 7 bases and J dropped 2 bases, with 5 bases sitting between them. This CDR3 comprises 12 residues. The CDR3 is CASNRNTGELFF. CDR3 sequence (DNA): TGTGCCAGCAATAGAAACACCGGGGAGCTGTTTTTT.

The chain couples TRBV6-2 or TRBV6-3 to TRBJ1-2; 10 bases line up with TRBD1. Trimming took 5 bases from V and 6 from J; bases not matched to a gene: 6. In germline, CDR1 is MNHEY, CDR2 SVGEGT. This CDR3 comprises 14 residues. CDR3 amino acids: CASSRQGAFDGYTF. CDR3 coding DNA: TGTGCCAGCAGTCGACAGGGGGCCTTCGATGGCTACACCTTC.

The chain carries TRBV27 and TRBJ1-2; the match to TRBD1 covers 8 bases. CDR1 is MNHEY and CDR2 is SMNVEV in the germline V gene (reference sequence). Germline trimming cut 5 bases from V and 3 bases from J; bases unmatched to any gene: 2. The CDR3 runs to 13 residues. The CDR3 DNA sequence: TGTGCCAGCAGTCCGACAGGGGACTATGGCTACACCTTC. It codes for CASSPTGDYGYTF.

This chain uses TRBV5-1 with TRBJ1-4; TRBD1 matches at 7 bases. V shed 4 bases and J 4 bases; nucleotides not matched to a gene: 7. Germline CDR1 and CDR2: SGHRS and YFSETQ. CDR3 length: 15 residues. Here the CDR3 reads CASSASTGVNEKLFF. The DNA for the CDR3 is TGCGCCAGCAGCGCATCAACAGGGGTTAATGAAAAACTGTTTTTT.

This clone came up a few times. The rearrangement links TRBV3-1 (or the pseudogene TRBV3-2) to TRBJ2-1, with TRBD1 identical over 9 bases. Trimming at V came to 3 bases and at J to 7 bases, leaving 7 bases not matched to a gene. Per the germline V gene, CDR1 is LGHDT and CDR2 is YNNKEL (reference sequence). This CDR3 comprises 15 residues. CDR3 region: CASSHGDRVENEQFF. The CDR3 DNA reads TGTGCCAGCAGCCACGGGGACAGGGTGGAGAATGAGCAGTTCTTC.

V is TRBV10-3 and J is TRBJ2-5; possible D gene TRBD2, 6 bases. Trimming removed 3 bases at V and 9 bases at J, with 23 bases between. The germline V gene encodes CDR1 ENHRY and CDR2 SYGVKD. The CDR3 loop spans 16 amino acids. Here the CDR3 reads CAISDNPPGERRPQYF. CDR3 DNA: TGTGCCATCAGTGATAACCCCCCGGGGGAGCGCCGGCCCCAGTACTTC.

The chain couples TRBV10-2 to TRBJ2-3; a weak D match, TRBD2 (6 bases). The CDR3 is 15 residues long. The germline V gene has CDR1 WSHSY and CDR2 SAAADI. V gave up 8 bases and J gave up 2 bases, with 17 bases separating them. The CDR3: CASDPSGSDTDTQYF. The CDR3 DNA reads TGCGCCAGCGACCCAAGCGGGTCAGACACAGATACGCAGTATTTT.

V is TRBV7-9 and J is TRBJ1-1, with 9 bases that match TRBD1. The J segment lost 1 base and the V segment lost 4 bases, leaving 7 bases of the junction unmatched. Germline lookup yields CDR1 SEHNR and CDR2 FQNEAQ (reference sequence). This CDR3 is 16 amino acids long. CDR3 protein: CASSWARGQGNTEAFF. The DNA of the CDR3 is TGTGCCAGCAGCTGGGCCCGGGGACAGGGGAACACTGAAGCTTTCTTT.

The chain recombines TRBV19 with TRBJ1-2; D is ambiguous. The germline V gene has CDR1 LNHDA and CDR2 SQIVND (reference sequence). The CDR3 is made up of 17 amino acids. V lost 0 bases and J lost 7, with 21 bases in between. The CDR3 nucleotides are TGTGCCAGTAGTATAGATTCGGAAGTCGGGCGGGTTACTGGCTACACCTTC. Its translation: CASSIDSEVGRVTGYTF.

CDR3 residues: CASRTTPGEQYF. As DNA, the CDR3 is TGTGCCAGCAGAACTACCCCCGGCGAGCAGTACTTC. The J gene is TRBJ2-7, the V gene TRBV12-3 or TRBV12-4; D is unresolved. The V and J ends lost 6 bases and 6 bases respectively, with 12 bases between them. There are 12 residues in the CDR3.

The V gene is TRBV2, the J gene TRBJ2-7, with TRBD1 matching 7 bases. This CDR3 comprises 15 residues. The germline CDR1 and CDR2 sequences are SNHLY and FYNNEI. With V trimmed by 3 bases and J by 1 base, 6 bases remained unmatched. In DNA, the CDR3 is TGTGCCAGCAGTGAGTTGAGGGGGCTTTCCTACGAGCAGTACTTC. Protein: CASSELRGLSYEQYF. The variable domain in full, with the rest retrieved from reference TRBV2 and TRBJ2-7, is EPEVTQTPSHQVTQMGQEVILRCVPISNHLYFYWYRQILGQKVEFLVSFYNNEISEKSEIFDDQFSVERPDGSNFTLKIRSTKLEDSAMYFCASSELRGLSYEQYFGPGTRLTVT.